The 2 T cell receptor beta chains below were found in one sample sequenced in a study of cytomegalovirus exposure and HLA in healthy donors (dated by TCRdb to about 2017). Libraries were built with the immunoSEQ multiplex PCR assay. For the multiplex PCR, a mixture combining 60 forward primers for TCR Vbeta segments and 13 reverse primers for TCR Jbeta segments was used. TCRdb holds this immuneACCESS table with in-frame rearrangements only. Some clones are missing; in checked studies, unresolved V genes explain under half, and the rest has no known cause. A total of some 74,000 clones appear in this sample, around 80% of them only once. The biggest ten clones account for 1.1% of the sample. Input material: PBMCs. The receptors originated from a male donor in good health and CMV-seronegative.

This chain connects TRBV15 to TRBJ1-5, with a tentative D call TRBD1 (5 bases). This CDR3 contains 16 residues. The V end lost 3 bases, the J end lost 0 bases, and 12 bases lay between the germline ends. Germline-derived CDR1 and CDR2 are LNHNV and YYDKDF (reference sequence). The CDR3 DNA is TGTGCCACCAGCAGTGAGTTGGGGCGTAGCAATCAGCCCCAGCATTTT. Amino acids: CATSSELGRSNQPQHF.

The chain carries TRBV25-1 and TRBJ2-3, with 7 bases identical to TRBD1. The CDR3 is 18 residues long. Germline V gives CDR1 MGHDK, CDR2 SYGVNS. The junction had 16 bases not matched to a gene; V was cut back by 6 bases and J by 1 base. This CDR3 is CASRTYQGDGSGTDTQYF. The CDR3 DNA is TGTGCCAGCAGAACCTACCAGGGGGATGGTAGCGGCACAGATACGCAGTATTTT.